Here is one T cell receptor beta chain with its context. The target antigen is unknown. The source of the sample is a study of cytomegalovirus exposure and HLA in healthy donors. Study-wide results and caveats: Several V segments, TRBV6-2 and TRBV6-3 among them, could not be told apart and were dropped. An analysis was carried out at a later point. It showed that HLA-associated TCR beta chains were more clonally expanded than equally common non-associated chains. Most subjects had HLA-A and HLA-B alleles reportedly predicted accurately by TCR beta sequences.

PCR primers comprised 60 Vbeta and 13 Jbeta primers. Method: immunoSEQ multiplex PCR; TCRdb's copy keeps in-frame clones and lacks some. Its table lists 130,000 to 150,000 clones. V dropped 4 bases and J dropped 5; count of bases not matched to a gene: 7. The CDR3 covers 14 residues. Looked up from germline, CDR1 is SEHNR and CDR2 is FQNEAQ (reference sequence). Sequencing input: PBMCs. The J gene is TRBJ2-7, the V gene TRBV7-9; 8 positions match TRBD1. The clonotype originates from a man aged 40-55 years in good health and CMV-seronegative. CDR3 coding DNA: TGTGCCAGCAGCTGGGGGACAGGTTGGGACGAGCAGTACTTC. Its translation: CASSWGTGWDEQYF.